This T cell receptor beta chain emerged from a study of blood T cell repertoires in COVID-19. TCRdb's table, derived via immunoSEQ multiplex PCR, lists solely in-frame clones and lacks some. This table has a few hundred thousand clones, 80% to 90% appearing once. The CDR3 is 15 residues long. V was cut by 6 bases and J by 0 bases, with 14 bases left in between. In germline, CDR1 is MDHEN, CDR2 SYDVKM. Sequenced sample: peripheral blood. This TCR derives from a woman aged 25 to 39 with COVID-19, enrolled during active disease. This chain uses TRBV28 with TRBJ1-2; D remains unclear. The CDR3 bases are TGTGCCAGCAGCTTCTACGGACTGACTAACTATGGCTACACCTTC. This encodes CASSFYGLTNYGYTF.